This TCR beta chain emerged from a study of CD8 T cells in ankylosing spondylitis (dated by TCRdb to the late 2010s). For the wider study: The study profiled T cell receptor beta repertoires in healthy donors and ankylosing spondylitis patients to find disease-linked TCR variants. The full study cohort was made up of 25 to 30 ankylosing spondylitis patients and 108 healthy donors. Peripheral blood was sampled, and synovial fluid was additionally collected from ankylosing spondylitis patients. Summary of the overall study and its limitations: The disease-linked clones were reported as significantly enriched in matched synovial fluid samples from ankylosing spondylitis patients. Blood from ankylosing spondylitis patients appeared to be characterized by a TCR beta motif made up of under ten highly homologous amino acid variants. Some motif variants were previously reported in synovial fluid and blood of reactive arthritis patients, suggesting common disease-initiation mechanisms. The disease-linked clones had a CD8+ phenotype and were found at relatively low frequencies in peripheral blood.

Based on the germline V gene, the CDR1 and CDR2 sequences are MNHEY and SVGAGI. Trimming takes 1 base off V and 4 bases off J; junction bases not matched to a gene: 0. The CDR3 goes from the cysteine to the phenylalanine over 15 residues. Only the CDR3 region is kept as DNA, spanning 45 bases read in frame from base 1. Comment on this clonotype: Its antigen remains unidentified. One base away there is no much larger clone; base qualities are not given.

For each ankylosing spondylitis patient, the synovial fluid sample was matched to a blood sample from that same patient. Sequenced using an Illumina HiSeq 2500. Quantitative 5'-RACE with molecular barcodes was used to prepare TCR beta libraries. In the authors' own workflow: A new computational method based on a probabilistic model of VDJ rearrangement was used to identify disease-linked TCR variants. TCRdb redid the processing of the public reads, applying fastp at Q25 and MiXCR, and retained in-frame beta chains. Every CDR3 protein is listed once, alongside the most common genes and DNA of its rows. The V and J calls follow TCRdb's processing rather than the paper's. The sample yields approximately 150,000 distinct CDR3 sequences; roughly 44% were counted once. Roughly 15% of the sample is in the top ten clones.

In this chain, TRBV6-5 is recombined with TRBJ2-1; the central 11 bases match TRBD2. The sequencing input was synovial fluid, either unsorted or a sorted T cell fraction (not recorded which). The clonotype was recovered from a male donor with ankylosing spondylitis. The DNA reads as follows: TGTGCCAGCAGTTACTTAGCGGGGGGGTACAATGAGCAGTTCTTC. This yields the protein CASSYLAGGYNEQFF.